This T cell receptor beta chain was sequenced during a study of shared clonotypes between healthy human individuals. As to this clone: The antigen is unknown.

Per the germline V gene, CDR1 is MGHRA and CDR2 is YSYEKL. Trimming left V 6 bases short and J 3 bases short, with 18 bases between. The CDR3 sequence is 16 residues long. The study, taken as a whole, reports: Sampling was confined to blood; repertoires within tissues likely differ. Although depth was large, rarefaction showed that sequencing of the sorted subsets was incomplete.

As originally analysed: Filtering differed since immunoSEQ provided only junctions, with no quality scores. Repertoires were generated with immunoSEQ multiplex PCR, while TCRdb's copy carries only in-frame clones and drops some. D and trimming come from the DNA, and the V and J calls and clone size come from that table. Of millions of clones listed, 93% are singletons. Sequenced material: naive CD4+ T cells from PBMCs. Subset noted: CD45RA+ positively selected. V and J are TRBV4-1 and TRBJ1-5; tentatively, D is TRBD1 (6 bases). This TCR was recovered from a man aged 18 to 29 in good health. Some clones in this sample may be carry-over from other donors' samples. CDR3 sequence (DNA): TGCGCCAGCAGATACAGGGTAGGGAGGGACAATCAGCCCCAGCATTTT. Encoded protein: CASRYRVGRDNQPQHF.